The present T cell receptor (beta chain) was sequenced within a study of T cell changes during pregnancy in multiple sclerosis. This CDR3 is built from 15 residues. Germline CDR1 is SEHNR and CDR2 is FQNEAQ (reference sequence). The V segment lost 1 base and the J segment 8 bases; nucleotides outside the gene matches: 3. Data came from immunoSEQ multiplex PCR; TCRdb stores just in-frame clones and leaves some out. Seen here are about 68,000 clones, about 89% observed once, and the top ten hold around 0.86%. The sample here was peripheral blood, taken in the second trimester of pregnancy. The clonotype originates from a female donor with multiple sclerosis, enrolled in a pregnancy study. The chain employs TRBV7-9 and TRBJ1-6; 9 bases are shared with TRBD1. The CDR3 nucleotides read TGTGCCAGCAGCTTAGGGGGACAGGGCCATTCACCCCTCCACTTT. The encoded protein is CASSLGGQGHSPLHF.